This T cell receptor (beta chain) was obtained from a study of CDR3 diversity in severe acne. Only one count was recorded for this clonotype. TCRdb processed the PCR reads anew with MiXCR; each CDR3 protein has one entry. Of about 84,000 distinct CDR3 sequences listed, about 54% are singletons. Germline CDR1 reads MDHEN; CDR2 reads SYDVKM. CDR3 length: 12 amino acids. With 2 bases removed from V and 3 bases from J, the gap between germline ends came to 4 bases. The chain combines TRBV28 with TRBJ1-2; D is unresolved. The sample consisted of blood. The receptor comes from a male donor in good health, without acne. CDR3 sequence (DNA): TGTGCCAGCAGTTTAGGCTACTATGGCTACACCTTC. Protein product: CASSLGYYGYTF.